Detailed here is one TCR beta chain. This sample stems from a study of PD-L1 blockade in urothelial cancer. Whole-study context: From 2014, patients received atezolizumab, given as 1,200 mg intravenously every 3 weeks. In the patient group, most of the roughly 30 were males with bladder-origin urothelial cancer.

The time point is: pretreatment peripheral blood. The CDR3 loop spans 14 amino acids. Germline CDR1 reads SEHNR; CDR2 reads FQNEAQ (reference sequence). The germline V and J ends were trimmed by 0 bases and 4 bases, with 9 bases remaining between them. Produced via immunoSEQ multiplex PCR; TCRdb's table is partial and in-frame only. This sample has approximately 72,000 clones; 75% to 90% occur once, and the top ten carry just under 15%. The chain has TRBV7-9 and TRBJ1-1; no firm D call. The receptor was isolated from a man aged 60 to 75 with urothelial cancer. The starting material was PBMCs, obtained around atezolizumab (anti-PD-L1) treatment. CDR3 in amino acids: CASSLALALTEAFF. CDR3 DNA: TGTGCCAGCAGCTTAGCCCTAGCCCTCACTGAAGCTTTCTTT.